This T cell receptor beta chain was profiled in a study of shared clonotypes between healthy human individuals. Using immunoSEQ multiplex PCR, the repertoire was profiled, and TCRdb retains in-frame clones only, with some absent. The sample records around 1,900,000 clones, roughly 95% being singletons. Germline CDR1 reads SGHTA; CDR2 reads FQGNSA. The CDR3 has 15 amino acids. Trimming shortened V by 2 bases and J by 7 bases, and 14 bases separated the two germline ends. Naive CD8 cells were CD45RO-negative, positively selected for CCR7, excluding terminally differentiated effector memory CD45RA+ cells.

The gene calls are TRBV7-2 and TRBJ2-2; D call uncertain. Sequencing was carried out using naive CD8+ T cells from PBMCs. The clonotype was recovered from a man aged 18 to 35 in good health. Some clones in this sample may be carry-over from other donors' samples. The CDR3 DNA follows: TGTGCCAGCAGCTTACCCGGCCTGTCCCTCGGGGAGCTGTTTTTT. Its translation is CASSLPGLSLGELFF.